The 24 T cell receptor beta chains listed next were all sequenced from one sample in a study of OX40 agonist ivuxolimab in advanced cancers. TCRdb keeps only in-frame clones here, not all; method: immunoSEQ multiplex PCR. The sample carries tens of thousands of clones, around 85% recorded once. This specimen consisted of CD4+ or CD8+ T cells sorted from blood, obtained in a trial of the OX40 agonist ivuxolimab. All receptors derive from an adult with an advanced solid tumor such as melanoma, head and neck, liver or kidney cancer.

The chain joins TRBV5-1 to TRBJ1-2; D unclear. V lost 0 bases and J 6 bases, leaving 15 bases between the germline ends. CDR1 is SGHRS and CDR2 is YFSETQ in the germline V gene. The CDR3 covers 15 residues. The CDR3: CASSLVPETSNGYTF. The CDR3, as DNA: TGCGCCAGCAGCTTGGTTCCCGAGACATCTAATGGCTACACCTTC.

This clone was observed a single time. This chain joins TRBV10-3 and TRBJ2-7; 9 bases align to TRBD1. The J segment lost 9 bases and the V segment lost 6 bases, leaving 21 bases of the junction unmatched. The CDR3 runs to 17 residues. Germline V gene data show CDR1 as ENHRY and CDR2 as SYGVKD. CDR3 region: CAISDPTPGQGLLGQYF. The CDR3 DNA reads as TGTGCCATCAGCGATCCTACTCCGGGACAGGGCCTCCTCGGGCAGTACTTC.

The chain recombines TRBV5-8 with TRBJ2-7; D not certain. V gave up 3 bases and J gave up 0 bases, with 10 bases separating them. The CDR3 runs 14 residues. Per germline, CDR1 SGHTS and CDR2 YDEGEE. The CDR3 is CASSSIPSSYEQYF. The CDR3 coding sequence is TGTGCCAGCAGCTCCATTCCGAGCTCCTACGAGCAGTACTTC.

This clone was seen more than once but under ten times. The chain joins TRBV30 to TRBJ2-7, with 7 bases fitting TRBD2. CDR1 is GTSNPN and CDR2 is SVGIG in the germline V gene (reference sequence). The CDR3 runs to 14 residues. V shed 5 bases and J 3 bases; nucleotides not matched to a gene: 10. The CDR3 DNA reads TGTGCCTGGGGCGGGGGACCTCTACTCTACGAGCAGTACTTC. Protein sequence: CAWGGGPLLYEQYF.

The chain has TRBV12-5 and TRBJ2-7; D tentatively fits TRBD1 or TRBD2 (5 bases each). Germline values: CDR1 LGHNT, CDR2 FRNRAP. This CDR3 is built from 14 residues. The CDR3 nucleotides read TGTGTAGTCCGATCGGGACCCCTCCCCTACGAGCAGTACTTC. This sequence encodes CVVRSGPLPYEQYF.

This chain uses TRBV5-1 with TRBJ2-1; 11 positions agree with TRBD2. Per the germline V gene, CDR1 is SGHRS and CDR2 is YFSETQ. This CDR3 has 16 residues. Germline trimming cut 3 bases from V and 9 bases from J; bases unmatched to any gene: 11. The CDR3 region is CASSSLETSGKGEQFF. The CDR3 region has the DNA TGCGCCAGCAGCTCCCTCGAGACTAGCGGGAAGGGTGAGCAGTTCTTC.

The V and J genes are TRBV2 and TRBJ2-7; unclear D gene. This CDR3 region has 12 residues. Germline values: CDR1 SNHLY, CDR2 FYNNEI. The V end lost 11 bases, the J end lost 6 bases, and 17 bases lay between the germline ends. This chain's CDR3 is CASAGPGGEQYF. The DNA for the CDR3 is TGTGCCTCGGCCGGTCCGGGTGGCGAGCAGTACTTC.

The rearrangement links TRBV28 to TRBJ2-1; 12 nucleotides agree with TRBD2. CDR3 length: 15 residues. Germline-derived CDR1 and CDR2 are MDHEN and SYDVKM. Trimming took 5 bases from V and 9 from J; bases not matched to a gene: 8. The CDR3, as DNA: TGTGCCAGCAGTCTGTCCGGGACTAGCGGGCCTGAGCAGTTCTTC. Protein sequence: CASSLSGTSGPEQFF.

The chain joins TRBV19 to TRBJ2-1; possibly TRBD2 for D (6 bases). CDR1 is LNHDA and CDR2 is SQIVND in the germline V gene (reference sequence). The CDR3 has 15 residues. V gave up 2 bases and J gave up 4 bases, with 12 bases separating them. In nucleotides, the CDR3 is TGTGCCAGTAGTATAATGGGACTGGGATACAATGAGCAGTTCTTC. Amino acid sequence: CASSIMGLGYNEQFF.

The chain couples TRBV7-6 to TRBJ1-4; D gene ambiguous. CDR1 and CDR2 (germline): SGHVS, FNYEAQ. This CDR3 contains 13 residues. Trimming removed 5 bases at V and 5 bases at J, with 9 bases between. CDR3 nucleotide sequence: TGTGCCAGCAGCCCTATAAGAAATGAAAAACTGTTTTTT. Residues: CASSPIRNEKLFF.

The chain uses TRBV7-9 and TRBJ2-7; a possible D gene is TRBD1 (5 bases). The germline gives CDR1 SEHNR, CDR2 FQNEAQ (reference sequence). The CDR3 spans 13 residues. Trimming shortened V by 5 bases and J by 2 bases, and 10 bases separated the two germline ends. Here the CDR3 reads CASSATGTYEQYF. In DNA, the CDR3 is TGTGCCAGCAGCGCCACAGGTACCTACGAGCAGTACTTC. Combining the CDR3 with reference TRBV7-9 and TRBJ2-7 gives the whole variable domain DTGVSQNPRHKITKRGQNVTFRCDPISEHNRLYWYRQTLGQGPEFLTYFQNEAQLEKSRLLSDRFSAERPKGSFSTLEIQRTEQGDSAMYLCASSATGTYEQYFGPGTRLTVT.

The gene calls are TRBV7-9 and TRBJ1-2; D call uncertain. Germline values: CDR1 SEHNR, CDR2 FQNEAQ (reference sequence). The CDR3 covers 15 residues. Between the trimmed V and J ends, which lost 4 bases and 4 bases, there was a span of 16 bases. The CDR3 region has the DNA TGTGCCAGCAGCTCGCCTCTGGACGGAGCCTATGGCTACACCTTC. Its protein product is CASSSPLDGAYGYTF.

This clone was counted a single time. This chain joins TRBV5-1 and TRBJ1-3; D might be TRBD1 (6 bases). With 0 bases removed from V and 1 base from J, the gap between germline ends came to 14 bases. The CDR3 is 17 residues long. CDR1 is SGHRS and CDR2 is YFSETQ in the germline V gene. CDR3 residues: CASSLVPTGISGNTIYF. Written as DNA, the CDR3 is TGCGCCAGCAGCTTGGTCCCTACAGGGATATCTGGAAACACCATATATTTT.

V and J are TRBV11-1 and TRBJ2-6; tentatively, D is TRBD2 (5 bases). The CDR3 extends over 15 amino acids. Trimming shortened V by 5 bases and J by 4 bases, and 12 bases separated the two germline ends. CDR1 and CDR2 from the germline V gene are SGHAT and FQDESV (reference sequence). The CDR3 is CASSPRGSGANVLTF. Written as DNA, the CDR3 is TGTGCCAGCAGCCCCCGGGGTTCGGGGGCCAACGTCCTGACTTTC.

The CDR3, as DNA: TGTGCCAGCAGTGAATCGGTGAGGGGTTTGATGGGCTACACCTTC. It yields the protein CASSESVRGLMGYTF. J is TRBJ1-2 and V is TRBV25-1; the D gene is possibly TRBD1 (5 bases). The V gene lost 1 base and the J gene lost 8 bases, with 17 bases spanning the gap. Germline CDR1 reads MGHDK; CDR2 reads SYGVNS. The CDR3 totals 15 residues.

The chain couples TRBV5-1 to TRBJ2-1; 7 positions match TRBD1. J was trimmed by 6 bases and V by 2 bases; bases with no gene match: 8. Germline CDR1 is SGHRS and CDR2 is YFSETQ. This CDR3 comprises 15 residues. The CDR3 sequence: CASSLGTDDANEQFF. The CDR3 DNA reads TGCGCCAGCAGCTTAGGGACAGACGACGCCAATGAGCAGTTCTTC.

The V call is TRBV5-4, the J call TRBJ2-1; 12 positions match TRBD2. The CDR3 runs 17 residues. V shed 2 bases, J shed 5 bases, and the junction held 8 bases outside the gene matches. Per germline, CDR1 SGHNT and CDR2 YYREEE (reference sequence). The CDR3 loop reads CASSFFGTSGWNNEQFF. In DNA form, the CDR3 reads TGTGCCAGCAGCTTCTTTGGGACTAGCGGGTGGAACAATGAGCAGTTCTTC.

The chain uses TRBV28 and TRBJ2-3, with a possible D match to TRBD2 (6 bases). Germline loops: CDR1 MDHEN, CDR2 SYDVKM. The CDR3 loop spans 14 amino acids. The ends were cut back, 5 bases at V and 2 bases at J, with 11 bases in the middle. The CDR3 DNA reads TGTGCCAGCAGTGGCGGGACGAACACAGATACGCAGTATTTT. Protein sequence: CASSGGTNTDTQYF.

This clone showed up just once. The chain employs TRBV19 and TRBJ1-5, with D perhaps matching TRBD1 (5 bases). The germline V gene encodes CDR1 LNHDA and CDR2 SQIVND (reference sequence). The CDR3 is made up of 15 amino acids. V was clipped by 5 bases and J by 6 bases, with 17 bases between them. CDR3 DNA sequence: TGTGCCAGTAGTCTCCGGGGGGAATTTGGTCAGCCCCAGCATTTT. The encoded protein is CASSLRGEFGQPQHF.

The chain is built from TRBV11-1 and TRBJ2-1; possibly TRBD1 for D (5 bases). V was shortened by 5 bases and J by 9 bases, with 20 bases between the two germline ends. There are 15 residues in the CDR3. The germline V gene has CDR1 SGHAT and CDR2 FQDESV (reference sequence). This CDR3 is CASSRPLRGEGEQFF. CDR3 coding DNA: TGTGCCAGCAGCCGACCCTTAAGGGGTGAAGGTGAGCAGTTCTTC. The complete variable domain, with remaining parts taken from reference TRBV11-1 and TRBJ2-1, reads EAEVAQSPRYKITEKSQAVAFWCDPISGHATLYWYRQILGQGPELLVQFQDESVVDDSQLPKDRFSAERLKGVDSTLKIQPAELGDSAMYLCASSRPLRGEGEQFFGPGTRLTVL.

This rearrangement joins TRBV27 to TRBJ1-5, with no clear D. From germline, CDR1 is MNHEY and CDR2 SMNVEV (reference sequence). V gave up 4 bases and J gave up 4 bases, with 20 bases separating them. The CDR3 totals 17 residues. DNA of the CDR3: TGTGCCAGCAGTTCCAGGTCTATTGGCAATCTGAATCAGCCCCAGCATTTT. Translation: CASSSRSIGNLNQPQHF.

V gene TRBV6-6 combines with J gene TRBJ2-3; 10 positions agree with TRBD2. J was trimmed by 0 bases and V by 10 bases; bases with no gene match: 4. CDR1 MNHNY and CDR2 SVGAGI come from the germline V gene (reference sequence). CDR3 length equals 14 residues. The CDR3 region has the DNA TGTGCCACCACTAGCGGGGCTAGCACAGATACGCAGTATTTT. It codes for CATTSGASTDTQYF.

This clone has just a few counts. In DNA, the CDR3 is TGTGCCAGCAGTTTACCCTCGGCTCTCACAGATACGCAGTATTTT. Residues: CASSLPSALTDTQYF. The chain joins TRBV28 to TRBJ2-3; D not resolved. The length of the CDR3 is 15 residues. V lost 2 bases, J lost 2 bases, and 11 bases lay in between. Germline CDR1 and CDR2: MDHEN and SYDVKM.

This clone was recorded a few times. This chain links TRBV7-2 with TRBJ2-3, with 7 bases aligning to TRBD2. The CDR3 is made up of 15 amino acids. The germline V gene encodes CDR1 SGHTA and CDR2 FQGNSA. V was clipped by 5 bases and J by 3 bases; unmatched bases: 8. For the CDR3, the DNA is TGTGCCAGCAGCCCCTCTTCGCGGGAGACAGATACGCAGTATTTT. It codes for CASSPSSRETDTQYF. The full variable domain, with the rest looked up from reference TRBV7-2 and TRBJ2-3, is GAGVSQSPSNKVTEKGKDVELRCDPISGHTALYWYRQSLGQGLEFLIYFQGNSAPDKSGLPSDRFSAERTGGSVSTLTIQRTQQEDSAVYLCASSPSSRETDTQYFGPGTRLTVL.